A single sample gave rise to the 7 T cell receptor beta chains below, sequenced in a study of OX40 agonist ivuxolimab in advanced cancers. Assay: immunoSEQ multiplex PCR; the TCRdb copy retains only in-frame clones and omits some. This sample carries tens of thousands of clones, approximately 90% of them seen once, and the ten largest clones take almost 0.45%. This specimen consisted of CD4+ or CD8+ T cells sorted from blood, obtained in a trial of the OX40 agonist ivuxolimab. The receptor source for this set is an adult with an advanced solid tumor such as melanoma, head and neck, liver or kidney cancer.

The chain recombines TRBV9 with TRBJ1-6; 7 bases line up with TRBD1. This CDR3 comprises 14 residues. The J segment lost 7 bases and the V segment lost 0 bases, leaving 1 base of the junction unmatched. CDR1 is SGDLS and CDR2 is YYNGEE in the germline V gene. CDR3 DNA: TGTGCCAGCAGCGTAGAAGGGGGCAATTCACCCCTCCACTTT. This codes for CASSVEGGNSPLHF.

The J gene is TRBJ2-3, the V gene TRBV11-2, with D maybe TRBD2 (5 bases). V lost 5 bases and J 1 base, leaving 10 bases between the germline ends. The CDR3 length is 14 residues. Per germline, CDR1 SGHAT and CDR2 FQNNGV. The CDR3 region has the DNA TGTGCCAGCAGCCCCACTAGGGGCACAGATACGCAGTATTTT. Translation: CASSPTRGTDTQYF.

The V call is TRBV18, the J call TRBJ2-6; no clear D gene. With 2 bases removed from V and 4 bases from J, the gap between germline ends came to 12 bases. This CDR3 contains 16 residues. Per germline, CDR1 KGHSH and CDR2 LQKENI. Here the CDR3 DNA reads TGTGCCAGCTCACCAGGCCGGCGGCGGGGGGCCAACGTCCTGACTTTC. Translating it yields CASSPGRRRGANVLTF. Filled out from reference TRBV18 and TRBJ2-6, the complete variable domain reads NAGVMQNPRHLVRRRGQEARLRCSPMKGHSHVYWYRQLPEEGLKFMVYLQKENIIDESGMPKERFSAEFPKEGPSILRIQQVVRGDSAAYFCASSPGRRRGANVLTFGAGSRLTVL.

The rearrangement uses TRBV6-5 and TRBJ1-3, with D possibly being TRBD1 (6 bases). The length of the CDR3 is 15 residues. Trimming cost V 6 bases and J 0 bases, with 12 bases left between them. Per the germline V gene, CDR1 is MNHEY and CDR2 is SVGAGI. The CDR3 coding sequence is TGTGCCAGCAGCCGAGGACAGAGCTCTGGAAACACCATATATTTT. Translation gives CASSRGQSSGNTIYF.

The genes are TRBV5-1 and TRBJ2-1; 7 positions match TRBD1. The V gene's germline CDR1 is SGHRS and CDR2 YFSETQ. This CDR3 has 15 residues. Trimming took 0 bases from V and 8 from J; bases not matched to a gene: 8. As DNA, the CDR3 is TGCGCCAGCAGCTTGGCCGTGACAGGGTCCCATGAGCAGTTCTTC. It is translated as CASSLAVTGSHEQFF.

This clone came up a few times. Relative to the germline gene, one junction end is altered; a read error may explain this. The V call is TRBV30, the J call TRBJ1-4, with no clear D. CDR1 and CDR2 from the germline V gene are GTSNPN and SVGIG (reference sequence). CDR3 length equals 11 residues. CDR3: CAWTSSYRCVF. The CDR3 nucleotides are TGTGCCTGGACCAGCTCATACCGATGTGTTTTT.

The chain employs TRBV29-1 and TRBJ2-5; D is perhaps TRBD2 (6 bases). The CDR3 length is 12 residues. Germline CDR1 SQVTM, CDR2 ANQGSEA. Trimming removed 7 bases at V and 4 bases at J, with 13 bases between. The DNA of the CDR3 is TGCAGCGCGGGAGTTGGGATAGAGACCCAGTACTTC. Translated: CSAGVGIETQYF.